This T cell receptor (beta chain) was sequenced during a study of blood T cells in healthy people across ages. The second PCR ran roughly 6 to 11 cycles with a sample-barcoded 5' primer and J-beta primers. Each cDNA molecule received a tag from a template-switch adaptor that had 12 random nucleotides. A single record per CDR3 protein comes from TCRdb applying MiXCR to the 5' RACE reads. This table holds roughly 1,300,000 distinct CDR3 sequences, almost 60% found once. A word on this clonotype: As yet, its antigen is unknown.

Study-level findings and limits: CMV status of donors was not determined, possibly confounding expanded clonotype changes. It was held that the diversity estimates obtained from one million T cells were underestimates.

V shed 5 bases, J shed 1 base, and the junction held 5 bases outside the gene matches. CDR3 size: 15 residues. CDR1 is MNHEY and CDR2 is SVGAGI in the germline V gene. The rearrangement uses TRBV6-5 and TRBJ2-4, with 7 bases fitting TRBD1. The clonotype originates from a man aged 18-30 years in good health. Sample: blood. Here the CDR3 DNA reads TGTGCCAGCAGTCGACAGGGTCGGGCCAAAAACATTCAGTACTTC. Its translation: CASSRQGRAKNIQYF.